This passage covers 16 T cell receptor beta chains from one sample sequenced in a study of graft-versus-host responses after intestinal transplantation. Generated by immunoSEQ multiplex PCR, the TCRdb table keeps only in-frame clones and is missing some. The sample has 24,000 or so clones, around four fifths seen once. The material was PBMCs, obtained 27 to 29 days after intestinal transplant. The receptor source for this set is a human patient who received an intestinal transplant, so some T cells may come from the graft donor.

The rearrangement links TRBV28 to TRBJ2-1, with TRBD2 matching 8 bases. The CDR3 has 15 amino acids. The V and J ends lost 6 bases and 8 bases, in that order; junction bases with no gene match: 12. Germline CDR1 and CDR2: MDHEN and SYDVKM. CDR3 sequence reads: CASSTYAGGMDEQFF. CDR3 in DNA: TGTGCCAGCAGCACATACGCGGGGGGCATGGATGAGCAGTTCTTC.

Details on this clone: Other nucleotide sequences in the sample specify the same CDR3. This chain joins TRBV7-9 and TRBJ2-7, with 10 bases identical to TRBD1. Per germline, CDR1 SEHNR and CDR2 FQNEAQ (reference sequence). Trimming cost V 5 bases and J 6 bases; bases outside gene matches: 7. The CDR3 totals 14 residues. CDR3 sequence reads: CASSPPGQGSEQYF. CDR3 DNA: TGTGCCAGCAGCCCCCCGGGACAGGGGAGCGAGCAGTACTTC.

The rearrangement joins TRBV19 to TRBJ1-5; perhaps TRBD1 as D (6 bases). This CDR3 spans 12 amino acids. The germline V gene encodes CDR1 LNHDA and CDR2 SQIVND (reference sequence). V lost 7 bases and J 8 bases, leaving 12 bases between the germline ends. In DNA, the CDR3 is TGTGCCAGTAACCTACAGGGTAAGCCCCAGCATTTT. Protein: CASNLQGKPQHF.

The V call is TRBV10-3, the J call TRBJ2-7; D ambiguous. V shed 8 bases and J shed 7 bases, with 9 bases lying between them. Germline V gives CDR1 ENHRY, CDR2 SYGVKD. The CDR3 extends over 10 amino acids. The CDR3 DNA sequence: TGTGCCATCGGGCAGAAAGAGCAGTACTTC. It encodes CAIGQKEQYF.

The chain joins TRBV28 to TRBJ1-5, with D maybe TRBD1 (5 bases). Trimming took off 1 base at V and 4 bases at J, with 8 bases between the two ends. CDR3 length equals 14 residues. Germline CDR1 reads MDHEN; CDR2 reads SYDVKM. This chain's CDR3 is CASSLSGHNQPQHF. Here the CDR3 DNA reads TGTGCCAGCAGTTTATCAGGGCATAATCAGCCCCAGCATTTT.

The sample holds a few counts of this clone. The J gene is TRBJ2-3, the V gene TRBV13, with 16 bases that match TRBD2. Unmatched junction bases numbered 7, after V lost 1 base and J lost 3 bases. This CDR3 contains 19 residues. Per germline, CDR1 PRHDT and CDR2 FYEKMQ (reference sequence). The CDR3 is CASSLAPGTSGGATDTQYF. The DNA for the CDR3 is TGTGCCAGCAGCTTAGCCCCGGGGACTAGCGGGGGGGCAACAGATACGCAGTATTTT.

The chain links TRBV6-6 to TRBJ2-5; D is unresolved. V lost 2 bases, J lost 1 base, and 11 bases lay in between. Germline CDR1 reads MNHNY; CDR2 reads SVGAGI (reference sequence). The CDR3 runs 15 residues. In nucleotides, the CDR3 is TGTGCCAGCAGTTACCTGTCGGGTTTCCAAGAGACCCAGTACTTC. Translating gives CASSYLSGFQETQYF.

This clone has only one observation. The CDR3 DNA reads TGTGCCAGCAGCGTAGGGGCTAGCGGGACAGATACGCAGTATTTT. This gives the protein CASSVGASGTDTQYF. The gene calls are TRBV9 and TRBJ2-3; TRBD2 matches 8 bases. Trimming took 0 bases from V and 3 from J; bases not matched to a gene: 3. Germline CDR1 and CDR2: SGDLS and YYNGEE. This CDR3 is built from 15 residues. The complete variable domain, with remaining parts taken from reference TRBV9 and TRBJ2-3, reads DSGVTQTPKHLITATGQRVTLRCSPRSGDLSVYWYQQSLDQGLQFLIQYYNGEERAKGNILERFSAQQFPDLHSELNLSSLELGDSALYFCASSVGASGTDTQYFGPGTRLTVL.

The chain links TRBV4-1 to TRBJ2-2; D gene uncertain. This CDR3 has 13 residues. Trimming left V 4 bases short and J 4 bases short, with 7 bases between. The germline V gene encodes CDR1 MGHRA and CDR2 YSYEKL. The CDR3 loop reads CASSLYFTGELFF. Written as DNA, the CDR3 is TGCGCCAGCAGCCTTTATTTCACCGGGGAGCTGTTTTTT.

The chain carries TRBV5-6 and TRBJ1-6, with D possibly being TRBD1 (5 bases). CDR3 length: 15 amino acids. Germline V gene sequence: CDR1 SGHDT, CDR2 YYEEEE. Trimming pared 1 base from V and 6 bases from J, leaving 11 bases between. The CDR3 DNA reads TGTGCCAGCAGCTTGTTGTCAGGGTCTAATTCACCCCTCCACTTT. Its protein is CASSLLSGSNSPLHF.

About this clone itself: One end of the junction fails to match germline, which may point to a read error. CDR3 coding DNA: TGTGCCAGCAGCCCCCCGACAGTCAGCAGAGATACGCAGTATTTT. This gives the protein CASSPPTVSRDTQYF. This chain connects TRBV7-9 to TRBJ2-3, with D maybe TRBD1 (5 bases). Germline V CDR1 and CDR2: SEHNR, FQNEAQ (reference sequence). The CDR3 length is 15 residues.

V and J are TRBV6-5 and TRBJ2-7; D is uncertain. Looked up from germline, CDR1 is MNHEY and CDR2 is SVGAGI. Trimming took 0 bases from V and 2 from J, leaving 11 bases between them. The CDR3 runs 15 residues. The CDR3 coding sequence is TGTGCCAGCAGTTACTCGGGTCTAGTAGCCTACGAGCAGTACTTC. Its translation is CASSYSGLVAYEQYF.

This rearrangement joins TRBV6-4 to TRBJ2-6, with 11 bases that match TRBD1. The CDR3 runs to 17 residues. After removal of 7 bases from V and 0 bases from J, the junction contained 5 bases not matched to a gene. Germline loops: CDR1 MRHNA, CDR2 SNTAGT. In DNA, the CDR3 is TGTGCCAGCATCCGGGGACAGGGGGGCTCTGGGGCCAACGTCCTGACTTTC. Translated: CASIRGQGGSGANVLTF.

The chain links TRBV4-1 to TRBJ1-2; tentatively, D is TRBD1 (5 bases). CDR1 and CDR2 from the germline V gene are MGHRA and YSYEKL. V gave up 0 bases and J gave up 2 bases, with 13 bases separating them. The CDR3 covers 16 residues. The CDR3 nucleotides are TGCGCCAGCAGCCAAGATTGGGCCAGGGCGAACTATGGCTACACCTTC. Protein sequence: CASSQDWARANYGYTF.

The chain combines TRBV2 with TRBJ1-1; 7 nucleotides line up with TRBD1. With V trimmed by 4 bases and J by 1 base, 6 bases remained unmatched. The CDR3 length is 15 residues. The germline CDR1 and CDR2 sequences are SNHLY and FYNNEI. This CDR3 is CASSVIYRGNTEAFF. As DNA, the CDR3 is TGTGCCAGCAGTGTCATTTACAGGGGGAACACTGAAGCTTTCTTT.

The chain joins TRBV5-5 to TRBJ1-5; D call uncertain. In germline, CDR1 is SGHKS, CDR2 YYEKEE (reference sequence). The V gene lost 0 bases and the J gene lost 3 bases, with 10 bases spanning the gap. This CDR3 is 15 amino acids long. Here the CDR3 DNA reads TGTGCCAGCAGCTTGGGGGAGGGCATCAATCAGCCCCAGCATTTT. Amino acid sequence: CASSLGEGINQPQHF.